These 14 T cell receptor beta chains originate from one sample sequenced in a study of T cells expressing NK-cell markers. TCRdb reprocessed the 5' RACE reads, with one entry per CDR3 protein and no DNA. This repertoire comprises about 440,000 distinct CDR3 sequences; its ten largest clones make up 7.3%. Material for sequencing was blood T cells: a sorted CD56 or NKG2C T cell subset, CD4+ or CD8+ T cells, or bulk PBMC T cells (not recorded which). Every receptor here comes from a woman between 18 and 70 years old in good health.

The chain combines TRBV20-1 with TRBJ2-7; with no DNA, the TCRdb D assignment of TRBD2 cannot be verified. The germline V gene has CDR1 DFQATT and CDR2 SNEGSKA (reference sequence). The CDR3 extends over 18 amino acids. This chain's CDR3 is CSARDPPWTSGITYEQYF.

The J gene is TRBJ2-3, the V gene TRBV6-2 or TRBV6-3; with no DNA, the TCRdb D assignment of TRBD1 cannot be verified. Germline-derived CDR1 and CDR2 are MNHEY and SVGEGT. This CDR3 has 15 amino acids. The CDR3: CASRGAYRGPSAQYF.

V is TRBV29-1 and J is TRBJ2-1; TCRdb picks TRBD1, but there is no DNA to check that call. Germline V gene sequence: CDR1 SQVTM, CDR2 ANQGSEA. CDR3 length equals 13 residues. CDR3 sequence reads: CSAHNRDSDEQFF.

The chain links TRBV5-1 to TRBJ1-1. Germline CDR1 is SGHRS and CDR2 is YFSETQ. CDR3 length equals 14 residues. This chain's CDR3 is CASSSTPPQTEAFF.

This chain links TRBV27 with TRBJ2-3. CDR1 and CDR2 from the germline V gene are MNHEY and SMNVEV (reference sequence). The CDR3 is 15 amino acids. The CDR3 loop reads CASSLLSPRTDTQYF.

The chain couples TRBV10-2 to TRBJ2-1; the D call of TRBD2 rests on TCRdb alone, since no DNA is present to check it. This CDR3 region has 15 residues. Per the germline V gene, CDR1 is WSHSY and CDR2 is SAAADI. The CDR3 sequence is CASSLTSGGAPEQFF.

The rearrangement uses TRBV5-4 and TRBJ2-1. The CDR3 totals 15 residues. Germline V gene sequence: CDR1 SGHNT, CDR2 YYREEE (reference sequence). This CDR3 is CASSLDGRPYNEQFF.

The chain recombines TRBV12-3 or TRBV12-4 with TRBJ1-1; lacking DNA, the TRBD1 call made by TCRdb goes unchecked. This CDR3 comprises 17 residues. The CDR3 protein is CASTYRASQGAGTEAFF.

This CDR3 is CASSLPVSYNSPLHF. The J gene is TRBJ1-6, the V gene TRBV28. The germline V gene has CDR1 MDHEN and CDR2 SYDVKM. The CDR3 covers 15 residues.

This chain uses TRBV28 with TRBJ2-2; lacking DNA, the TRBD1 call made by TCRdb goes unchecked. CDR1 is MDHEN, CDR2 SYDVKM, per germline. The CDR3 sequence is 14 residues long. The CDR3 sequence: CASSRQVNTGELFF.

The chain carries TRBV5-6 and TRBJ2-4; with no DNA, the TCRdb D assignment of TRBD1 cannot be verified. Germline V gene lookup returns CDR1 SGHDT and CDR2 YYEEEE. The CDR3 is 19 residues long. This CDR3 is CASSFWRTGGPPAKNIQYF.

This chain joins TRBV9 and TRBJ2-2; TCRdb's D call of TRBD1 is untestable without DNA. Germline values: CDR1 SGDLS, CDR2 YYNGEE. CDR3 length: 14 residues. The CDR3 sequence: CASSTDRNTGELFF.

The gene calls are TRBV7-2 and TRBJ2-2; TCRdb's assignment of TRBD1 cannot be checked, as there is no DNA. Germline V gene sequence: CDR1 SGHTA, CDR2 FQGNSA. There are 15 residues in the CDR3. CDR3: CASSRTVRGTGELFF.

The chain joins TRBV4-3 to TRBJ2-1. Germline V gives CDR1 LGHNA, CDR2 YSLEER. The CDR3 is 15 amino acids. Here the CDR3 reads CASSQVVLSYNEQFF.